Each of the 6 T cell receptor beta chains below was sequenced from the same sample in a study of radiotherapy plus CTLA-4 blockade in lung cancer. Produced via immunoSEQ multiplex PCR; TCRdb's table is partial and in-frame only. Among some 110,000 clones, over 65% were seen once, and the ten largest hold around 3%. The specimen comprised peripheral blood, sampled from a patient treated with radiotherapy plus ipilimumab. These receptors all stem from a human donor with non-small cell lung cancer that progressed on radiotherapy plus ipilimumab. Some clones in this sample may be carry-over from other donors' samples.

The V gene is TRBV5-3, the J gene TRBJ1-2; 9 bases map to TRBD1. TRBV5-3 is an ORF, and what it does is uncertain. With V trimmed by 0 bases and J by 5 bases, 5 bases remained unmatched. The CDR3 has 15 residues. The CDR3 DNA follows: TGTGCCAGAAGCTTGGGGACAGGGGCCCTATATGGCTACACCTTC. It is translated as CARSLGTGALYGYTF.

In DNA, the CDR3 is TGTGCCAGTCAAGCGCTGACCTATGGCTACACCTTC. Residues: CASQALTYGYTF. The rearrangement joins TRBV28 to TRBJ1-2; D is uncertain. The V end was cut by 9 bases, the J end by 4 bases, with 12 bases between. The length of the CDR3 is 12 residues. From germline, CDR1 is MDHEN and CDR2 SYDVKM.

V and J are TRBV7-8 and TRBJ1-3, with TRBD1 matching 7 bases. V was pared by 5 bases and J by 4 bases, with 17 bases of the junction left unmatched. The CDR3 is 18 amino acids. From germline, CDR1 is SGHVS and CDR2 FQNEAQ. CDR3: CASSPRGAGGSSGNTIYF. DNA of the CDR3: TGTGCCAGCAGCCCCCGTGGGGCAGGGGGTTCATCCGGAAACACCATATATTTT.

CDR3 region: CASSILTGNMNTEAFF. The CDR3 DNA reads TGTGCCAGTAGTATCCTGACAGGGAACATGAACACTGAAGCTTTCTTT. The chain recombines TRBV19 with TRBJ1-1; TRBD1 agrees at 7 bases. This CDR3 has 16 residues. The junction had 7 bases not matched to a gene; V was cut back by 3 bases and J by 0 bases. Germline V CDR1 and CDR2: LNHDA, SQIVND (reference sequence).

The V gene is TRBV5-6, the J gene TRBJ2-5; tentatively, D is TRBD1 or TRBD2 (5 bases each). This CDR3 spans 13 amino acids. Trimming pared 4 bases from V and 4 bases from J, leaving 11 bases between. CDR1 is SGHDT, CDR2 YYEEEE, per germline. CDR3 sequence reads: CASSPGPLETQYF. The DNA of the CDR3 is TGTGCCAGCAGCCCGGGACCCCTAGAGACCCAGTACTTC.

The chain couples TRBV29-1 to TRBJ1-5; D is uncertain. V dropped 4 bases and J dropped 3 bases, with 7 bases sitting between them. The CDR3 is 12 residues long. Germline V CDR1 and CDR2: SQVTM, ANQGSEA. Written as DNA, the CDR3 is TGCAGCGTTGGGGCGCCCAATCAGCCCCAGCATTTT. This translates into CSVGAPNQPQHF.